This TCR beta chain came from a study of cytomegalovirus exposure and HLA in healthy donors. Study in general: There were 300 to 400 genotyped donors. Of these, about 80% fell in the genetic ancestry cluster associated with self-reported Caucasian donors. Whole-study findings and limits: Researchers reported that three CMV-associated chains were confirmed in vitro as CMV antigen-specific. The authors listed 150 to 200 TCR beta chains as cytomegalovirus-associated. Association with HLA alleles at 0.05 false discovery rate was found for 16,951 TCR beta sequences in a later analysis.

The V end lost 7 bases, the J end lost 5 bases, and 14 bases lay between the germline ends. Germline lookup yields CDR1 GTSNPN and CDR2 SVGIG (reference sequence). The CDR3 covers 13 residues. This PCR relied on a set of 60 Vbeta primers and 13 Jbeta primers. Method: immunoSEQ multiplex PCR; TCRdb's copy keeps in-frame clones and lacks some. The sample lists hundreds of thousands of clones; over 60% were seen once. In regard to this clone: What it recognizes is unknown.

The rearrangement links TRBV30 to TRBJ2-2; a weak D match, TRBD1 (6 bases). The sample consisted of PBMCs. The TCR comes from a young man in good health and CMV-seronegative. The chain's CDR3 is CASDRRVTGELFF. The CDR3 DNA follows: TGTGCCTCGGACAGACGAGTAACCGGGGAGCTGTTTTTT. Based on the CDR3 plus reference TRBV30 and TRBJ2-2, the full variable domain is SQTIHQWPATLVQPVGSPLSLECTVEGTSNPNLYWYRQAAGRGLQLLFYSVGIGQISSEVPQNLSASRPQDRQFILSSKKLLLSDSGFYLCASDRRVTGELFFGEGSRLTVL.